The 11 T cell receptor beta chains in this list originate from one sample, sequenced in a study of blood T cell repertoires in COVID-19. Clones were read by immunoSEQ multiplex PCR, and TCRdb kept only the in-frame ones, dropping some. The table records a few hundred thousand clones, around 90% of them present only once. Sequenced material: PBMCs or T cells enriched from blood (not recorded which). The origin of the receptors is a man younger than 45 who had been exposed to COVID-19.

The chain is built from TRBV30 and TRBJ2-2, with a tentative D call TRBD1 (5 bases). Trimming removed 5 bases at V and 4 bases at J, with 11 bases between. The CDR3 is made up of 13 amino acids. CDR1 is GTSNPN and CDR2 is SVGIG in the germline V gene (reference sequence). The CDR3 DNA reads as TGTGCCTGGGACAGCCGCTTCACCGGGGAGCTGTTTTTT. Encoded protein: CAWDSRFTGELFF.

V usage is TRBV9 and J usage is TRBJ2-7; 13 positions match TRBD2. The CDR3 has 16 amino acids. V dropped 4 bases and J dropped 2; count of bases not matched to a gene: 6. CDR1 is SGDLS and CDR2 is YYNGEE in the germline V gene. In DNA form, the CDR3 reads TGTGCCAGCAGCCGGACTAGCGGGGGAAAAACCTACGAGCAGTACTTC. Its protein is CASSRTSGGKTYEQYF.

This chain joins TRBV6-5 and TRBJ2-7; D remains ambiguous. Germline CDR1 MNHEY, CDR2 SVGAGI. There are 10 residues in the CDR3. V was clipped by 11 bases and J by 6 bases, with 11 bases between them. CDR3 sequence: CAALPREQYF. The CDR3 nucleotides read TGTGCCGCCCTCCCGCGCGAGCAGTACTTC.

The V call is TRBV27, the J call TRBJ2-7; the D gene is possibly TRBD2 (5 bases). CDR1 is MNHEY, CDR2 SMNVEV, per germline (reference sequence). The CDR3 loop spans 19 amino acids. V was trimmed by 0 bases and J by 0 bases, leaving 21 bases between them. The CDR3 region is CASSLSIPRQRAPSYEQYF. The CDR3 DNA reads as TGTGCCAGCAGTTTATCGATACCCCGGCAGAGGGCCCCCTCCTACGAGCAGTACTTC.

CDR3 sequence reads: CASSRSGGGETQYF. The CDR3 DNA reads TGTGCCAGCAGTAGATCCGGTGGCGGGGAGACCCAGTACTTC. The genes are TRBV28 and TRBJ2-5; D perhaps matches TRBD2 (5 bases). Trimming took off 5 bases at V and 5 bases at J, with 15 bases between the two ends. The CDR3 loop spans 14 amino acids. Germline lookup yields CDR1 MDHEN and CDR2 SYDVKM.

The chain's CDR3 is CAWTGTRAYEQYF. For the CDR3, the DNA is TGTGCCTGGACAGGGACAAGGGCCTACGAGCAGTACTTC. The V gene is TRBV30, the J gene TRBJ2-7; weak D call: TRBD1 (6 bases). Germline CDR1 is GTSNPN and CDR2 is SVGIG (reference sequence). The length of the CDR3 is 13 residues. V was clipped by 4 bases and J by 2 bases, with 12 bases between them.

The chain carries TRBV7-9 and TRBJ2-3; 11 positions match TRBD2. The CDR3 has 18 residues. Losses at the gene ends were 5 bases for V and 2 bases for J; bases not matched to a gene: 12. Germline lookup yields CDR1 SEHNR and CDR2 FQNEAQ (reference sequence). The CDR3 DNA follows: TGTGCCAGCAGCCAAATACGTCTAGCGGGGGGTCTCACAGATACGCAGTATTTT. This translates into CASSQIRLAGGLTDTQYF.

The chain carries TRBV3-1 (or the pseudogene TRBV3-2) and TRBJ1-5; perhaps TRBD1 as D (6 bases). V was cut by 3 bases and J by 6 bases, with 12 bases left in between. CDR1 LGHDT and CDR2 YNNKEL come from the germline V gene (reference sequence). CDR3 length equals 14 residues. The CDR3 loop reads CASSHQGRSQPQHF. In nucleotides, the CDR3 is TGTGCCAGCAGCCATCAGGGGCGAAGTCAGCCCCAGCATTTT.

The chain couples TRBV20-1 to TRBJ2-3; no firm D call. Germline assignment: CDR1 DFQATT and CDR2 SNEGSKA (reference sequence). Trimming stripped 6 bases from V and 6 bases from J, with 7 bases between. The CDR3 is 10 residues long. The CDR3 nucleotides read TGCAGTGCAGCTGCTGATACGCAGTATTTT. It yields the protein CSAAADTQYF.

This clone was counted between two and nine times. The V call is TRBV10-1, the J call TRBJ1-2, with 9 positions matching TRBD1. V shed 6 bases, J shed 7 bases, and the junction held 15 bases outside the gene matches. The CDR3 length is 16 residues. CDR1 and CDR2 from the germline V gene are WNHNN and SYGVQD (reference sequence). The CDR3 coding sequence is TGCGCCAGCAGCATGGACAGGGGCCTCCCCCTGGGTGGCTACACCTTC. Protein product: CASSMDRGLPLGGYTF.

J is TRBJ2-2 and V is TRBV19; 12 bases fit TRBD2. V shed 7 bases, J shed 3 bases, and the junction held 12 bases outside the gene matches. This CDR3 has 18 residues. From germline, CDR1 is LNHDA and CDR2 SQIVND (reference sequence). CDR3 sequence (DNA): TGTGCCAGTACCAACACCTGGGCTAGCGGGGGGGACACCGGGGAGCTGTTTTTT. Translating gives CASTNTWASGGDTGELFF.